This TCR beta chain stems from a study of shared clonotypes between healthy human individuals. In the study overall: Every donor yielded three CD4 naive, three CD4 memory, two CD8 naive and one CD8 memory plate.

In the study's own analysis: Junction-only sequences produced by ImmunoSEQ had no quality scores, so filtering differed. The data were produced by immunoSEQ multiplex PCR, yet TCRdb's version contains in-frame clones alone and is incomplete. V and J calls and clone size come straight from that table; D and trimming were deduced from the DNA. The sample shows under 850,000 clones, roughly 92% of them seen only once. Study results and caveats: Larger richness was generally estimated for naive than memory subsets. Represented diversity (both genetic and exposure-history) was limited by the small number of donors.

Naive CD8 cells lacked CD45RO, underwent positive selection for CCR7 and left out terminally differentiated effector memory CD45RA+ cells. CDR3 length: 16 amino acids. V was pared by 1 base and J by 0 bases, with 5 bases of the junction left unmatched. The germline V gene has CDR1 MGHRA and CDR2 YSYEKL. Concerning this clone itself: Its specificity is not known.

The TCR sequence derives from a man aged 30-40 years in good health. Sequencing input: naive CD8+ T cells sorted from blood. The V and J genes are TRBV4-1 and TRBJ2-7; 8 nucleotides agree with TRBD1. The CDR3 region is CASSQGAGGVSYEQYF. The CDR3 nucleotides are TGCGCCAGCAGCCAAGGGGCAGGGGGCGTCTCCTACGAGCAGTACTTC.